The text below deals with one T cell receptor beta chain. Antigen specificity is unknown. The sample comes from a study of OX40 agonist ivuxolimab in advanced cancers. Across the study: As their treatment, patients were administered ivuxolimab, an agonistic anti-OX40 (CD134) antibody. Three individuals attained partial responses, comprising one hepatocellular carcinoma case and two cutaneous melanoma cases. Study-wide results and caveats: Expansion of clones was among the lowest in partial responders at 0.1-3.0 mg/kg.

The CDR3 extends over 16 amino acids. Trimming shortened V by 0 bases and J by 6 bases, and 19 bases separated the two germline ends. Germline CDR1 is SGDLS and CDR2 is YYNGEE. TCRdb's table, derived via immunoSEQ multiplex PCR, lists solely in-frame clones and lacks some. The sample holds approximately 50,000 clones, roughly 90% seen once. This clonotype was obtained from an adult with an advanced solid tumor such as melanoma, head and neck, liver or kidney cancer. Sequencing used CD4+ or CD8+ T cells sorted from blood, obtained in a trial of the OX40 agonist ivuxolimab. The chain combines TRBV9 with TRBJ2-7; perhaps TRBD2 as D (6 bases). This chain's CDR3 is CASSVAQEGLTGEQYF. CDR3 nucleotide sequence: TGTGCCAGCAGCGTAGCGCAGGAGGGGTTGACTGGCGAGCAGTACTTC.